This is a list of T cell receptor beta chains from one sample in a study of blood T cells in healthy people across ages. TCRdb reprocessed the 5' RACE reads via MiXCR and lists one record per CDR3 protein. The sample includes 580,000 or so distinct CDR3 sequences, roughly 48% of them seen just once. Sequenced material: blood. The source is a man of 80 years or more in good health. CDR3s include the opening cysteine and the closing phenylalanine or tryptophan. The D gene is left open where the match is weak. Where a row states a size, it is once, few, many or the class of an expanded clone; other rows omit it.

. TRBJ2-1 TRBD2 TRBV5-1 TGCGCCAGCAGCTTGGTAATAGCGGGGAAGGACAATGAGCAGTTCTTC CASSLVIAGKDNEQFF
few TRBJ2-1 TRBD1 TRBV11-2 TGTGCCAGCAGCTTAGAGCCGGGACAGTACCGAAATGAGCAGTTCTTC CASSLEPGQYRNEQFF
few TRBJ1-1 . TRBV9 TGTGCCAGCAGCGTCCAAAAGAACACTGAAGCTTTCTTT CASSVQKNTEAFF
many TRBJ1-5 . TRBV7-2 TGTGCCAGCAGTTACGGACAGAGCAATCAGCCCCAGCATTTT CASSYGQSNQPQHF
few TRBJ2-3 . TRBV7-2 TGTGCCAGCAGCGCACGTGGGGATACGCAGTATTTT CASSARGDTQYF
few TRBJ2-5 . TRBV4-2 TGTGCCAGCAGCCAAGAAAAACTAGCAGAGACCCAGTACTTC CASSQEKLAETQYF
. TRBJ2-5 TRBD1 TRBV20-1 TGCAGTGTTTCCCCAGGGGGTCTTCAAGAGACCCAGTACTTC CSVSPGGLQETQYF
. TRBJ2-7 . TRBV3-1 TGTGCCAGCAGCCAAGGGATCGACACCCTCTACGAGCAGTACTTC CASSQGIDTLYEQYF
. TRBJ2-7 TRBD1 TRBV12-3/TRBV12-4 TGTGCCAGCAGGGAGGCGGGGACAGGGGTAGACGAGCAGTACTTC CASREAGTGVDEQYF
. TRBJ1-6 . TRBV27 TGTGCCAGCCGCCCCAGAAGCTCCTATAATTCACCCCTCCACTTT CASRPRSSYNSPLHF
. TRBJ2-3 . TRBV6-5 TGTGCCAGCAGCCGGGGGGCGGGAGATACGCAGTATTTT CASSRGAGDTQYF
. TRBJ1-5 . TRBV27 TGTGCCAGCAGGGAGACGGGTAATAGCAATCAGCCCCAGCATTTT CASRETGNSNQPQHF
few TRBJ2-4 . TRBV4-1 TGCGCCAGCAGCCAAGAACAGATCCTAGCCAAAAACATTCAGTACTTC CASSQEQILAKNIQYF
many TRBJ2-3 . TRBV7-9 TGTGCCAGCAGCTTAGGCAGCGGACCCACAGATACGCAGTATTTT CASSLGSGPTDTQYF
. TRBJ2-5 TRBD2 TRBV15 TGTGCCACCAGCAGAGGTAGCGGGAGGTCGGGAGAGACCCAGTACTTC CATSRGSGRSGETQYF
. TRBJ1-4 . TRBV28 TGTGCCAGCAGTCCCCTTTCGGGGGGCCAAGAAAAACTGTTTTTT CASSPLSGGQEKLFF
many TRBJ1-2 . TRBV6-6 TGTGCCAGCAGTTACCCAAACAGGGCGAACTATGGCTACACCTTC CASSYPNRANYGYTF
few TRBJ2-3 . TRBV28 TGTGCCAGCAGTTTTGGCGACTTCCGCACAGATACGCAGTATTTT CASSFGDFRTDTQYF
. TRBJ1-1 . TRBV3-1 TGTGCCAGCAGCCAAGGGTCCAGGAACACTGAAGCTTTCTTT CASSQGSRNTEAFF
. TRBJ1-1 . TRBV7-2 TGTGCCAGCAGCGCCCAGACAGGTTTCAACATGAACACTGAAGCTTTCTTT CASSAQTGFNMNTEAFF
. TRBJ2-7 TRBD2 TRBV20-1 TGCAGTGCTCGTATGACTAGCGGGTACGAGCAGTACTTC CSARMTSGYEQYF
. TRBJ1-1 TRBD1 TRBV4-3 TGCGCCAGCAGCCAGATAGGGGGCCTCCCTGAAGCTTTCTTT CASSQIGGLPEAFF
many TRBJ1-2 TRBD1 TRBV29-1 TGCAGCGTTCGGACAGGGGGTAATGGCTACACCTTC CSVRTGGNGYTF
. TRBJ2-1 TRBD2 TRBV20-1 TGCAGTGCCAGCAGGACTAGCGGGAGTGGGGAGCAGTTCTTC CSASRTSGSGEQFF
many TRBJ2-1 . TRBV7-9 TGTGCCAGCAGCTTAGTCGGGTACAATGAGCAGTTCTTC CASSLVGYNEQFF
many TRBJ2-7 . TRBV7-9 TGTGCCAGCAGCTTAGACCCCTACGAGCAGTACTTC CASSLDPYEQYF
. TRBJ2-1 . TRBV4-3 TGCGCCAGCAGCCTACTACTGGGGGGCCCGGAGAATGAGCAGTTCTTC CASSLLLGGPENEQFF
. TRBJ2-5 . TRBV28 TGTGCCAGCAGTTGTACCGCAGAAGCTTTAGAGACCCAGTACTTC CASSCTAEALETQYF
few TRBJ2-5 TRBD2 TRBV12-5 TGTGCTAGTAAGAGCGGGAGTTTGGAAGAGACCCAGTACTTC CASKSGSLEETQYF
. TRBJ2-7 . TRBV28 TGTGCCAGCAGTTCTGGAGGGACCCTGTACGAGCAGTACTTC CASSSGGTLYEQYF
. TRBJ1-2 . TRBV5-1 TGCGCCAGCAGCGACTCCGGGAGAGACTGTGGCTACACCTTC CASSDSGRDCGYTF
. TRBJ2-1 . TRBV20-1 TGCAGTGCGCACCAAATCCTCAGCTCCTACAATGAGCAGTTCTTC CSAHQILSSYNEQFF
. TRBJ2-5 TRBD2 TRBV20-1 TGCAGTGCTAGGGACCCTAGCGGGGGAGGGGAGACCCAGTACTTC CSARDPSGGGETQYF
. TRBJ2-1 . TRBV18 TGTGCCAGCTCACGTACAGGATTCCCCCCCCATGAGCAGTTCTTC CASSRTGFPPHEQFF
few TRBJ2-1 . TRBV6-5 TGTGCCAGCAGTTACGCGATGGGGGGCTACAATGAGCAGTTCTTC CASSYAMGGYNEQFF
. TRBJ1-6 TRBD1 TRBV5-1 TGCGCCAGCAGCATATTCGGACAGGGTAATAATTCACCCCTCCACTTT CASSIFGQGNNSPLHF
. TRBJ2-7 . TRBV27 TGTGCCAGCAGTCCCGGATCTGGGAGGAAGTACGAGCAGTACTTC CASSPGSGRKYEQYF
. TRBJ2-6 . TRBV29-1 TGCAGCGTTGAGCGGGACGTTCACTCTGGGGCCAACGTCCTGACTTTC CSVERDVHSGANVLTF
few TRBJ2-7 TRBD1 TRBV5-1 TGCGCCAGCAGCTCCATCCGGGACAGGGGGCACTACGAGCAGTACTTC CASSSIRDRGHYEQYF
few TRBJ2-1 TRBD2 TRBV28 TGTGCCAGTTATAGCGGGAGGGGAGCCTACAATGAGCAGTTCTTC CASYSGRGAYNEQFF
. TRBJ1-1 . TRBV29-1 TGCAGCGTTGAAGACGACAGTCGTCCTGAAGCTTTCTTT CSVEDDSRPEAFF
few TRBJ2-3 . TRBV5-1 TGCGCCAGCAGCTTTCGAGGGGCGCAGTATTTT CASSFRGAQYF
few TRBJ2-3 TRBD1 TRBV28 TGTGCCAGCACCCATCCAGGGGGCCGGGGAGATACGCAGTATTTT CASTHPGGRGDTQYF
. TRBJ2-1 . TRBV6-2/TRBV6-3 TGTGCCAGCAGTTATGGGGTCCGGGAGCAGTTCTTC CASSYGVREQFF
. TRBJ1-1 . TRBV7-2 TGTGCCAGCAGCTTAGTTGGTCAGACTAGGACTGAAGCTTTCTTT CASSLVGQTRTEAFF
few TRBJ1-1 . TRBV20-1 TGCAGTGCCCGAGGGCCCGCCACTGAAGCTTTCTTT CSARGPATEAFF
. TRBJ2-1 . TRBV3-1 TGTGCCAGCAGCCCGAGGGGATTTCGGGACAATGAGCAGTTCTTC CASSPRGFRDNEQFF
. TRBJ1-6 . TRBV5-1 TGCGCCAGCAGCTTGGCTCCGGATCGGTATAATTCACCCCTCCACTTT CASSLAPDRYNSPLHF